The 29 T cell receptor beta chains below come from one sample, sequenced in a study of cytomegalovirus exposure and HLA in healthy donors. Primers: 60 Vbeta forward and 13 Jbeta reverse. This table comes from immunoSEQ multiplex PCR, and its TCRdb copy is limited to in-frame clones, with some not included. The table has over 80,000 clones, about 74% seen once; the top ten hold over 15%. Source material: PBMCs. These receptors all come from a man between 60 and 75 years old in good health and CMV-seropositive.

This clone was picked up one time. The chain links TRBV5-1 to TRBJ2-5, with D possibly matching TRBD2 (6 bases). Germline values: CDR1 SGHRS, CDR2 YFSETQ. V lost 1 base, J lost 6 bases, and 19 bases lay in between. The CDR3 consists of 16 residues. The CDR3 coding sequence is TGCGCCAGCAGCTTGAAATCGGAGGGACCCGGAAAGACCCAGTACTTC. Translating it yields CASSLKSEGPGKTQYF.

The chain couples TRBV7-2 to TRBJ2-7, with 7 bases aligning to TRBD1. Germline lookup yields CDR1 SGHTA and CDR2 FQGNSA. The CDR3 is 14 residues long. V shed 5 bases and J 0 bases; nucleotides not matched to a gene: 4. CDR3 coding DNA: TGTGCCAGCAGCCCGGGACAGAGCTCCTACGAGCAGTACTTC. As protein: CASSPGQSSYEQYF.

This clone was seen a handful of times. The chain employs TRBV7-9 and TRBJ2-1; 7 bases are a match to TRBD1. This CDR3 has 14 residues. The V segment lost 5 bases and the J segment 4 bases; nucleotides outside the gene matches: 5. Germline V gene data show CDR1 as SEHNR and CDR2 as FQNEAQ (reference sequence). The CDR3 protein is CASSPRDSYNEQFF. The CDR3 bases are TGTGCCAGCAGCCCCCGGGACAGTTACAATGAGCAGTTCTTC. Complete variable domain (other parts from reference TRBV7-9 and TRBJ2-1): DTGVSQNPRHKITKRGQNVTFRCDPISEHNRLYWYRQTLGQGPEFLTYFQNEAQLEKSRLLSDRFSAERPKGSFSTLEIQRTEQGDSAMYLCASSPRDSYNEQFFGPGTRLTVL.

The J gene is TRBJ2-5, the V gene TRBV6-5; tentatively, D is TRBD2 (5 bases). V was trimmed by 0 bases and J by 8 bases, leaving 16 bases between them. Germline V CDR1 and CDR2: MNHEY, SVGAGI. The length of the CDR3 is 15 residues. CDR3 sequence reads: CASSYSSGSPSTQYF. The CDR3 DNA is TGTGCCAGCAGTTACTCATCGGGGTCCCCCAGTACCCAGTACTTC.

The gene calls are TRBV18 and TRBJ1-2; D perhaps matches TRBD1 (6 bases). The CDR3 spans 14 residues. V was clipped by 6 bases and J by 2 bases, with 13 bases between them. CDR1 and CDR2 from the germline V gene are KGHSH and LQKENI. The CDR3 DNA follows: TGTGCCAGCTCGTCGCAGGGGACGAACTATGGCTACACCTTC. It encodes CASSSQGTNYGYTF.

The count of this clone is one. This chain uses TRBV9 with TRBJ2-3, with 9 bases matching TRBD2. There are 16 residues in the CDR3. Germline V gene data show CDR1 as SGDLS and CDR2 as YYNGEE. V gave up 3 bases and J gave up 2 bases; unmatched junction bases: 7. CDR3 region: CASSAQRGEPTDTQYF. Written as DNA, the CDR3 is TGTGCCAGCAGCGCCCAGCGGGGGGAACCCACAGATACGCAGTATTTT.

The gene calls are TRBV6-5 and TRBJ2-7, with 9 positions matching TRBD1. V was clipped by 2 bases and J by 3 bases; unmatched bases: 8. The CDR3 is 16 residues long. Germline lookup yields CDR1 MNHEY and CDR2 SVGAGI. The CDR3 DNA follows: TGTGCCAGCAGTTACCAACTCGTGGGACAGGGCTACGAGCAGTACTTC. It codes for CASSYQLVGQGYEQYF.

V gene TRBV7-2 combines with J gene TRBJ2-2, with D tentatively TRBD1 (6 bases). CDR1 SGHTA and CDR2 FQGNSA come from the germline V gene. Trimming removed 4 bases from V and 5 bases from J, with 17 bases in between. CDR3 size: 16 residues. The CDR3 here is CASSSPPQGRTGELFF. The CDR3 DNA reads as TGTGCCAGCAGCTCCCCCCCACAGGGTAGGACCGGGGAGCTGTTTTTT.

This chain's CDR3 is CSARDYTEAFF. CDR3 bases: TGCAGTGCTAGAGACTACACTGAAGCTTTCTTT. The J gene is TRBJ1-1, the V gene TRBV20-1, with D unresolved. The germline V gene has CDR1 DFQATT and CDR2 SNEGSKA (reference sequence). The CDR3 is 11 residues long. The V end lost 0 bases, the J end lost 3 bases, and 2 bases lay between the germline ends.

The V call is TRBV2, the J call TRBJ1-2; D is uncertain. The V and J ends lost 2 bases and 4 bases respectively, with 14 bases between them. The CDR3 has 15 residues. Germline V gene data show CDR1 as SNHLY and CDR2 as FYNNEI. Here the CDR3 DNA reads TGTGCCAGCAGTGAAACTGCTCCGAGGGTCTATGGCTACACCTTC. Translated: CASSETAPRVYGYTF.

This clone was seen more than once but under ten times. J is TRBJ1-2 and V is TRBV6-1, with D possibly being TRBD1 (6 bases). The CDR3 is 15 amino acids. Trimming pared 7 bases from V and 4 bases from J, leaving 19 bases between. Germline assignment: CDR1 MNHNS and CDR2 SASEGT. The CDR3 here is CASNTRQGPFYGYTF. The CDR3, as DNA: TGTGCCAGCAATACCCGCCAGGGGCCATTCTATGGCTACACCTTC.

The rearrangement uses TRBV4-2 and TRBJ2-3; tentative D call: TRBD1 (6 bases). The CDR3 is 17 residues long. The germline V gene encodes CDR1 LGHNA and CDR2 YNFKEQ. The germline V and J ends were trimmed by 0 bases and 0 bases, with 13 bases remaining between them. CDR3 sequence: CASSQEAGDLSTDTQYF. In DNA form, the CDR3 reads TGTGCCAGCAGCCAAGAAGCAGGGGACCTTAGCACAGATACGCAGTATTTT.

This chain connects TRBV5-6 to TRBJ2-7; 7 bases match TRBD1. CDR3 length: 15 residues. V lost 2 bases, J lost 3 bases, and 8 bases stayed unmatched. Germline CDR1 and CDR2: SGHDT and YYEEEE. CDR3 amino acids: CASSFGPGQLYEQYF. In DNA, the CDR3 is TGTGCCAGCAGCTTTGGGCCGGGACAGCTCTACGAGCAGTACTTC.

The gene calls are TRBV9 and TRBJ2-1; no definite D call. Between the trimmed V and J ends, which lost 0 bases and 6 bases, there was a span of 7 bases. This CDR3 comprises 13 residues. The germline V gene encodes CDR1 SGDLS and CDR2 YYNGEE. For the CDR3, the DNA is TGTGCCAGCAGCGTAGAACCAGGCAATGAGCAGTTCTTC. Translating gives CASSVEPGNEQFF. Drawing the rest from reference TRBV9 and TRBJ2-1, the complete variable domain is DSGVTQTPKHLITATGQRVTLRCSPRSGDLSVYWYQQSLDQGLQFLIQYYNGEERAKGNILERFSAQQFPDLHSELNLSSLELGDSALYFCASSVEPGNEQFFGPGTRLTVL.

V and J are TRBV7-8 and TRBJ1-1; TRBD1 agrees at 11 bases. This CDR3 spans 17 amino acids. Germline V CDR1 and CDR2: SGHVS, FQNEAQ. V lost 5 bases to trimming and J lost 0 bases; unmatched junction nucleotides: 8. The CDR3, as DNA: TGTGCCAGCAGCGGAGGACAGGGGGCACTTATGAACACTGAAGCTTTCTTT. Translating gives CASSGGQGALMNTEAFF.

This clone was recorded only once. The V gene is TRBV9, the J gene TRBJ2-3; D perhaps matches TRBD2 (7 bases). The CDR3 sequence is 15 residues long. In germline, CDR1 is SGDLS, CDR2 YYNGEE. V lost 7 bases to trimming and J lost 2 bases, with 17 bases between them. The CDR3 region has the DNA TGTGCCAGCGGATGGGGGGGGGCCGCCACAGATACGCAGTATTTT. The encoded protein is CASGWGGAATDTQYF.

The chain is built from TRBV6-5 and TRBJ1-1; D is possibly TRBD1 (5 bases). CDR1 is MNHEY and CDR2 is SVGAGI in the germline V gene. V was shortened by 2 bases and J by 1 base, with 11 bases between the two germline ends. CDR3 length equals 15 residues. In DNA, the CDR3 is TGTGCCAGCAGTTACATGTGGGGCGGGAACACTGAAGCTTTCTTT. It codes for CASSYMWGGNTEAFF.

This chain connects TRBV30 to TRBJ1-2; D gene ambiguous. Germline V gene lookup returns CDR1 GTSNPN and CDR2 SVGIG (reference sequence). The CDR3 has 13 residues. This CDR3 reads CVQPGGDGYGYTF. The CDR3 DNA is TGTGTCCAACCCGGCGGAGATGGATATGGCTACACCTTC.

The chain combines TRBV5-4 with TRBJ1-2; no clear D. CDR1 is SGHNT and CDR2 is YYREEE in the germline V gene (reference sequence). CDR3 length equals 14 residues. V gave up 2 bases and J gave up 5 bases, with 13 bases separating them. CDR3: CASSLQQSSYGYTF. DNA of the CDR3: TGTGCCAGCAGCTTACAACAGAGTTCGTATGGCTACACCTTC. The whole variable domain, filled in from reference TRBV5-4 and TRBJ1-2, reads ETGVTQSPTHLIKTRGQQVTLRCSSQSGHNTVSWYQQALGQGPQFIFQYYREEENGRGNFPPRFSGLQFPNYSSELNVNALELDDSALYLCASSLQQSSYGYTFGSGTRLTVV.

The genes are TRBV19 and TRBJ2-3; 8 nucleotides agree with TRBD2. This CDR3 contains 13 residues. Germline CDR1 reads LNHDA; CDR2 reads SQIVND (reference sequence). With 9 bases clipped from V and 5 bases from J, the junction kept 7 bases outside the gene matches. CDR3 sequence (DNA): TGTGCCAGCGCGGGGGGCCTCATAGATACGCAGTATTTT. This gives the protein CASAGGLIDTQYF.

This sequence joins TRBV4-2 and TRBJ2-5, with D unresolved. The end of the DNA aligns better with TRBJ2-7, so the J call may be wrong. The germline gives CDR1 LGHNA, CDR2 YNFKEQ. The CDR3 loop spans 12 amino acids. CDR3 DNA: TGTGCCAGCAGCCAATGGGGCTACGAGCAGTACTTC. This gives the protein CASSQWGYEQYF.

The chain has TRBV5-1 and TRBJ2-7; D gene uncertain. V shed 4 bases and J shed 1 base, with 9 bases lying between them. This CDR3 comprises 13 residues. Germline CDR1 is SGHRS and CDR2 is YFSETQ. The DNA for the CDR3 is TGCGCCAGCAGCCTGGACGGTTCCTACGAGCAGTACTTC. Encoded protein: CASSLDGSYEQYF. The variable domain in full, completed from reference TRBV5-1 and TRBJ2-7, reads KAGVTQTPRYLIKTRGQQVTLSCSPISGHRSVSWYQQTPGQGLQFLFEYFSETQRNKGNFPGRFSGRQFSNSRSEMNVSTLELGDSALYLCASSLDGSYEQYFGPGTRLTVT.

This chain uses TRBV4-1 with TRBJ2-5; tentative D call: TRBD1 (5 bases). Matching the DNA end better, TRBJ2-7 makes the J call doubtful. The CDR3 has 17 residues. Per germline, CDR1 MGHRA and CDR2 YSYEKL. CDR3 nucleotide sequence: TGCGCCAGCAGCCAAGACCCCCCGAACAGGTTCTCCTACGAGCAGTACTTC. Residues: CASSQDPPNRFSYEQYF.

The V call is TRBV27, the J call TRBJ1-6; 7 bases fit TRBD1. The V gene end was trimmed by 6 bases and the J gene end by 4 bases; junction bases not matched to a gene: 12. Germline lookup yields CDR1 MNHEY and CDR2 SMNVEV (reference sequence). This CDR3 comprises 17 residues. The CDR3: CASSPFGTVNYNSPLHF. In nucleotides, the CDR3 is TGTGCCAGCAGCCCCTTCGGGACAGTCAATTATAATTCACCCCTCCACTTT.

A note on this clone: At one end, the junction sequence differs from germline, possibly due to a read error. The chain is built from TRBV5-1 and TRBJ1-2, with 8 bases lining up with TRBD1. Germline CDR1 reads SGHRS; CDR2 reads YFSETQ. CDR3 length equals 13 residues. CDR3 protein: CTSSLGQAYGYTF. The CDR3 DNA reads TGCACCAGCAGCCTGGGACAGGCCTATGGCTACACCTTC. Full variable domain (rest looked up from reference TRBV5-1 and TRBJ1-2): KAGVTQTPRYLIKTRGQQVTLSCSPISGHRSVSWYQQTPGQGLQFLFEYFSETQRNKGNFPGRFSGRQFSNSRSEMNVSTLELGDSALYLCTSSLGQAYGYTFGSGTRLTVV.

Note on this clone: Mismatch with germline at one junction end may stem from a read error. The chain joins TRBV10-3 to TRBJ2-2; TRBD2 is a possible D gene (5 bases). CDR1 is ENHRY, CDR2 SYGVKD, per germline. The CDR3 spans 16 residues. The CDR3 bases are TGTGCCAGCAGTTACTCGGGGAGACCCTCTTCCGGGGAGCTGTTTTTT. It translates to CASSYSGRPSSGELFF.

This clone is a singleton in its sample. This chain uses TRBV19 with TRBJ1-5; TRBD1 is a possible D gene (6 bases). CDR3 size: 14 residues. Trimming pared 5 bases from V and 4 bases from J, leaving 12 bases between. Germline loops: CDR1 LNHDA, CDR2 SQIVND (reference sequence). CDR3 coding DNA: TGTGCCAGTAGTCCAGGGGCGGATAATCAGCCCCAGCATTTT. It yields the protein CASSPGADNQPQHF.

The DNA for the CDR3 is TGTGCCAGCAGCAGACAGGGGGAGAGTGCGCATGGCTACACCTTC. It translates to CASSRQGESAHGYTF. The chain employs TRBV6-1 and TRBJ1-2; the match to TRBD1 covers 9 bases. Germline CDR1 is MNHNS and CDR2 is SASEGT. The CDR3 extends over 15 amino acids. Germline trimming cut 6 bases from V and 6 bases from J; bases unmatched to any gene: 11.

The CDR3 sequence: CASSYVRSYGYTF. CDR3 nucleotides: TGTGCCAGCAGTTACGTGAGGTCCTATGGCTACACCTTC. The chain couples TRBV6-6 to TRBJ1-2; D unresolved. V was shortened by 2 bases and J by 4 bases, with 8 bases between the two germline ends. The CDR3 is 13 residues long. Germline lookup yields CDR1 MNHNY and CDR2 SVGAGI (reference sequence).